The 11 T cell receptor beta chains below all came from one sample that was sequenced in a study of vaccination and CD4 T cells after COVID-19. Their cognate antigens are unknown. The Oncomine TCR Beta short-read assay was what sequenced the DNA obtained from cultured CD4+ T cells. Each CDR3 protein gets one entry after TCRdb re-called the PCR reads with MiXCR. The sample holds under 8,500 distinct CDR3 sequences, under 45% seen once. Sample treatment: approximately 9-day PBMC culture with coronavirus spike peptide pools or control peptides (ViraFEST assay). Samples of CD4+ T cells were obtained from the unexposed donor before the COVID-19 pandemic (2011-2018). The sequenced sample was CD4+ T cells from blood, cultured in vitro. Receptors were obtained from a human donor in good health.

On this clonotype: The junction does not match germline at one end; this may be a read error. The chain recombines TRBV6-1 with TRBJ1-2, with D maybe TRBD1 (6 bases). This CDR3 spans 12 amino acids. Per germline, CDR1 MNHNS and CDR2 SASEGT. The CDR3, as DNA: TGTGCCAGCCGGGACACTAACAATGGCTACACCTTC. Encoded protein: CASRDTNNGYTF.

This rearrangement joins TRBV20-1 to TRBJ2-1, with TRBD2 matching 12 bases. The CDR3 totals 17 residues. With V trimmed by 4 bases and J by 0 bases, 7 bases remained unmatched. Germline-derived CDR1 and CDR2 are DFQATT and SNEGSKA (reference sequence). CDR3 in DNA: TGCAGTGCTATCTCTAGCGGGGGGGAGAGCTCCTACAATGAGCAGTTCTTC. Amino acid sequence: CSAISSGGESSYNEQFF.

The V call is TRBV29-1, the J call TRBJ1-1; no firm D call. This CDR3 contains 12 residues. Looked up from germline, CDR1 is SQVTM and CDR2 is ANQGSEA. The V end was cut by 5 bases, the J end by 1 base, with 8 bases between. The CDR3 loop reads CSVLTRNTEAFF. DNA of the CDR3: TGCAGCGTTCTGACACGGAACACTGAAGCTTTCTTT.

This rearrangement joins TRBV4-1 to TRBJ1-2; no clear D. The germline CDR1 and CDR2 sequences are MGHRA and YSYEKL. The CDR3 runs to 15 residues. V was pared by 1 base and J by 2 bases, with 11 bases between. CDR3 nucleotides: TGCGCCAGCAGCCAAGGAACTACGGAGAACTATGGCTACACCTTC. The encoded protein is CASSQGTTENYGYTF.

The chain employs TRBV6-5 and TRBJ1-5, with no clear D. V lost 0 bases and J lost 7, with 7 bases in between. CDR1 is MNHEY, CDR2 SVGAGI, per germline. The CDR3 is 13 residues long. The chain's CDR3 is CASSYSMEQPQHF. The DNA of the CDR3 is TGTGCCAGCAGTTACTCGATGGAGCAGCCCCAGCATTTT.

This clonotype was detected a few times. The gene calls are TRBV6-5 and TRBJ2-1, with TRBD2 matching over 10 bases. Per germline, CDR1 MNHEY and CDR2 SVGAGI. Trimming took 4 bases from V and 9 from J; bases not matched to a gene: 6. The CDR3 is 14 amino acids. The DNA of the CDR3 is TGTGCCAGCAGTTTAAGCGGGGGGGCTTTTGAGCAGTTCTTC. Translation gives CASSLSGGAFEQFF.

This clonotype was picked up a small number of times. The chain employs TRBV10-3 and TRBJ1-1; a weak D match, TRBD1 (6 bases). The germline gives CDR1 ENHRY, CDR2 SYGVKD. CDR3 size: 13 residues. V lost 6 bases and J lost 0, with 8 bases in between. CDR3 residues: CAIRQGMNTEAFF. Written as DNA, the CDR3 is TGTGCCATCAGGCAGGGGATGAACACTGAAGCTTTCTTT.

This clonotype was observed a handful of times. The chain uses TRBV20-1 and TRBJ1-1, with D perhaps matching TRBD1 (5 bases). V was clipped by 3 bases and J by 4 bases, with 15 bases between them. This CDR3 is built from 14 residues. CDR1 and CDR2 (germline): DFQATT, SNEGSKA (reference sequence). CDR3 sequence (DNA): TGCAGTGCTAGGGGCCCGGGGCGGCGCACTGAAGCTTTCTTT. Translating it yields CSARGPGRRTEAFF.

This clonotype was recorded a few times. The J gene is TRBJ1-1, the V gene TRBV7-9; D not resolved. The germline V and J ends were trimmed by 7 bases and 0 bases, with 6 bases remaining between them. Germline V gene data show CDR1 as SEHNR and CDR2 as FQNEAQ (reference sequence). CDR3 length equals 12 residues. CDR3 sequence reads: CASTSLNTEAFF. In DNA, the CDR3 is TGTGCCAGCACTTCCTTGAACACTGAAGCTTTCTTT.

This clonotype was detected only a few times. V gene TRBV7-6 combines with J gene TRBJ1-2, with D hard to call. The CDR3 contains 20 residues. Trimming took off 5 bases at V and 4 bases at J, with 32 bases between the two ends. In germline, CDR1 is SGHVS, CDR2 FNYEAQ. The CDR3 protein is CASSPFEIEGSNGATYGYTF. The CDR3 DNA sequence: TGTGCCAGCAGCCCTTTCGAAATAGAGGGTTCAAACGGTGCTACCTATGGCTACACCTTC.

The rearrangement joins TRBV6-1 to TRBJ2-2; TRBD1 matches at 7 bases. Germline V gene data show CDR1 as MNHNS and CDR2 as SASEGT. The CDR3 has 15 residues. After removal of 6 bases from V and 5 bases from J, the junction contained 9 bases not matched to a gene. The CDR3 reads CASSLGGPGTGELFF. CDR3 nucleotides: TGTGCCAGCAGCTTAGGGGGCCCGGGGACCGGGGAGCTGTTTTTT.